Below are 27 T cell receptor beta chains sequenced from a single sample in a study of metastatic and nonmetastatic thyroid tumors. TCRdb recomputed clones from the PCR reads via MiXCR. The sample shows about 6,400 clones, more than 30% of them seen only once. No treatment of any kind had been given to any patient before thyroid surgery. What was sequenced was tumor tissue. The receptors stem from a female donor with papillary thyroid cancer or a benign thyroid nodule (not recorded which). Some clones in this sample may be carry-over from other donors' samples.

In its sample, this clone was seen many times. The chain employs TRBV5-5 and TRBJ2-5; 10 positions agree with TRBD1. Trimming cost V 3 bases and J 5 bases; bases outside gene matches: 13. CDR3 length: 17 amino acids. Germline CDR1 SGHKS, CDR2 YYEKEE (reference sequence). The CDR3 bases are TGTGCCAGCAGCTCAAGATCGAGGACAGGGGGGTCCGAGACCCAGTACTTC. It specifies CASSSRSRTGGSETQYF.

This clone is medium-sized (0.01 to 0.1%) by share. Other DNA sequences in this sample translate to the same CDR3. The rearrangement joins TRBV4-2 to TRBJ2-5; 8 bases are a match to TRBD2. The CDR3 sequence is 19 residues long. CDR1 and CDR2 from the germline V gene are LGHNA and YNFKEQ. V lost 3 bases and J lost 1; bases outside the gene matches: 16. CDR3 DNA sequence: TGTGCCAGCAGCCAGGAACTGTTTGGGTCGCTAGCGGGCCAAGAGACCCAGTACTTC. This sequence encodes CASSQELFGSLAGQETQYF.

The chain combines TRBV2 with TRBJ2-5, with 8 bases identical to TRBD1. V shed 4 bases and J 0 bases; nucleotides not matched to a gene: 4. The CDR3 totals 15 residues. Looked up from germline, CDR1 is SNHLY and CDR2 is FYNNEI. The CDR3 bases are TGTGCCAGCAGTGCGACAGGGGTGCACCAAGAGACCCAGTACTTC. Translated, it gives CASSATGVHQETQYF.

Only a few counts were recorded for this clone. This sequence joins TRBV28 and TRBJ1-2, with D unresolved. CDR1 MDHEN and CDR2 SYDVKM come from the germline V gene. V lost 2 bases and J 5 bases, leaving 9 bases between the germline ends. The CDR3 loop spans 13 amino acids. CDR3: CASSLVLGYGYTF. CDR3 DNA sequence: TGTGCCAGCAGTTTAGTCCTGGGATATGGCTACACCTTC.

This clone was recorded at least ten times. V is TRBV20-1 and J is TRBJ2-1; 10 bases match TRBD1. Per the germline V gene, CDR1 is DFQATT and CDR2 is SNEGSKA (reference sequence). This CDR3 region has 17 residues. With V trimmed by 6 bases and J by 2 bases, 13 bases remained unmatched. For the CDR3, the DNA is TGCAGTGCCCTCGGACAGGGGGGACCCCTCGCCTACAATGAGCAGTTCTTC. This gives the protein CSALGQGGPLAYNEQFF.

This clone has ten or more counts. The chain links TRBV7-9 to TRBJ2-2; the D gene is possibly TRBD2 (5 bases). The CDR3 loop spans 13 amino acids. V was shortened by 5 bases and J by 9 bases, with 13 bases between the two germline ends. Germline CDR1 and CDR2: SEHNR and FQNEAQ (reference sequence). Here the CDR3 DNA reads TGTGCCAGCAGCCCCTCGGGGTCCCGGGAGCTGTTTTTT. Translating it yields CASSPSGSRELFF.

V and J are TRBV5-1 and TRBJ2-1; possible D gene TRBD2, 5 bases. Trimming pared 5 bases from V and 2 bases from J, leaving 11 bases between. The CDR3 spans 14 residues. Looked up from germline, CDR1 is SGHRS and CDR2 is YFSETQ. CDR3 in amino acids: CASRSGETYNEQFF. CDR3 nucleotide sequence: TGCGCCAGCAGGTCTGGGGAGACCTACAATGAGCAGTTCTTC.

This clone was detected many times. The genes are TRBV19 and TRBJ2-3; the match to TRBD2 covers 11 bases. Germline CDR1 reads LNHDA; CDR2 reads SQIVND (reference sequence). The CDR3 runs 15 residues. V shed 8 bases, J shed 2 bases, and the junction held 6 bases outside the gene matches. As DNA, the CDR3 is TGTGCCAGTGGTGGACTAGCGGGTCTCACAGATACGCAGTATTTT. Protein: CASGGLAGLTDTQYF.

The rearrangement joins TRBV5-1 to TRBJ2-1; the match to TRBD2 covers 7 bases. The CDR3 is 15 amino acids. V lost 0 bases, J lost 0 bases, and 0 bases stayed unmatched. Germline assignment: CDR1 SGHRS and CDR2 YFSETQ. The DNA for the CDR3 is TGCGCCAGCAGCTTGGGGGACTACTCCTACAATGAGCAGTTCTTC. Amino acid sequence: CASSLGDYSYNEQFF. Combining the CDR3 with reference TRBV5-1 and TRBJ2-1 gives the whole variable domain KAGVTQTPRYLIKTRGQQVTLSCSPISGHRSVSWYQQTPGQGLQFLFEYFSETQRNKGNFPGRFSGRQFSNSRSEMNVSTLELGDSALYLCASSLGDYSYNEQFFGPGTRLTVL.

The rearrangement links TRBV18 to TRBJ1-2; D is undetermined. Germline-derived CDR1 and CDR2 are KGHSH and LQKENI. The CDR3 length is 15 residues. V was trimmed by 2 bases and J by 0 bases, leaving 10 bases between them. The CDR3 DNA reads as TGTGCCAGCTCACCAATCCCGGGGACTAACTATGGCTACACCTTC. Its protein product is CASSPIPGTNYGYTF.

This rearrangement joins TRBV12-3 or TRBV12-4 to TRBJ2-7; D perhaps matches TRBD2 (6 bases). Trimming removed 4 bases at V and 0 bases at J, with 16 bases between. CDR3 length equals 16 residues. DNA of the CDR3: TGTGCCAGCAGTTCGCCCGGGAGCACAAGCTCCTACGAGCAGTACTTC. Protein product: CASSSPGSTSSYEQYF.

This clone was counted ten times or more. The chain carries TRBV20-1 and TRBJ2-2, with TRBD2 matching over 8 bases. Germline assignment: CDR1 DFQATT and CDR2 SNEGSKA (reference sequence). The CDR3 covers 15 residues. J gave up 4 bases and V 5 bases, and 9 bases lay outside the gene matches. The CDR3 spells CSAPKAGDFTGELFF. Written as DNA, the CDR3 is TGCAGTGCTCCCAAAGCGGGGGACTTCACCGGGGAGCTGTTTTTT.

The V and J genes are TRBV3-1 and TRBJ1-2, with D maybe TRBD1 (5 bases). With 1 base removed from V and 8 bases from J, the gap between germline ends came to 8 bases. The CDR3 loop spans 12 amino acids. Germline assignment: CDR1 LGHDT and CDR2 YNNKEL (reference sequence). CDR3 DNA: TGTGCCAGCAGCCAAGGAGGGGCAGGCTACACCTTC. This sequence encodes CASSQGGAGYTF.

This chain uses TRBV20-1 with TRBJ2-5; D is uncertain. Trimming removed 4 bases from V and 5 bases from J, with 8 bases in between. The germline gives CDR1 DFQATT, CDR2 SNEGSKA (reference sequence). This CDR3 is built from 11 residues. DNA of the CDR3: TGCAGTGCTACACTCCACGAGACCCAGTACTTC. It encodes CSATLHETQYF.

In its sample, this clone was seen once. The junction differs from germline at one of its ends, possibly a read error. The chain links TRBV18 to TRBJ2-2; 9 bases fit TRBD2. The CDR3 length is 17 residues. Germline lookup yields CDR1 KGHSH and CDR2 LQKENI. The CDR3 spells CARSPLAGGIGGGELVF. As DNA, the CDR3 is TGTGCCAGATCACCACTCGCGGGAGGGATTGGCGGCGGGGAGCTGGTTTTT. The full variable domain, with the rest looked up from reference TRBV18 and TRBJ2-2, is NAGVMQNPRHLVRRRGQEARLRCSPMKGHSHVYWYRQLPEEGLKFMVYLQKENIIDESGMPKERFSAEFPKEGPSILRIQQVVRGDSAAYFCARSPLAGGIGGGELVFGEGSRLTVL.

This clone rates as medium-sized. The chain is built from TRBV18 and TRBJ2-5, with D tentatively TRBD2 (6 bases). Germline values: CDR1 KGHSH, CDR2 LQKENI. The CDR3 has 14 residues. Trimming stripped 2 bases from V and 4 bases from J, with 11 bases between. CDR3 protein: CASSPFGGRETQYF. The DNA of the CDR3 is TGTGCCAGCTCACCATTTGGGGGGAGAGAGACCCAGTACTTC.

This clone was observed at least ten times. J is TRBJ2-2 and V is TRBV20-1, with D possibly matching TRBD1 (6 bases). Trimming took off 5 bases at V and 4 bases at J, with 14 bases between the two ends. Germline-derived CDR1 and CDR2 are DFQATT and SNEGSKA (reference sequence). CDR3 length equals 14 residues. CDR3 coding DNA: TGCAGTGCTGTGTGGACAGAAAGCACCGGGGAGCTGTTTTTT. The encoded protein is CSAVWTESTGELFF.

The gene calls are TRBV27 and TRBJ1-2, with 9 bases lining up with TRBD1. The length of the CDR3 is 15 residues. The germline V gene has CDR1 MNHEY and CDR2 SMNVEV (reference sequence). The V gene end was trimmed by 4 bases and the J gene end by 2 bases; junction bases not matched to a gene: 5. CDR3 DNA: TGTGCCAGCAGTTCGGGGACAGGGTGGAACTATGGCTACACCTTC. The encoded protein is CASSSGTGWNYGYTF.

On this clone: One junction end disagrees with the germline gene, perhaps due to a read error. The chain joins TRBV30 to TRBJ1-3; a possible D gene is TRBD1 (5 bases). Germline loops: CDR1 GTSNPN, CDR2 SVGIG (reference sequence). CDR3 length: 13 residues. DNA of the CDR3: TGTGCGTGGAGTACCGGGGCTGTAAACACCATAGATTTT. The encoded protein is CAWSTGAVNTIDF.

This clone rates as medium-sized. The chain is built from TRBV19 and TRBJ1-6; tentative D call: TRBD1 (5 bases). V dropped 6 bases and J dropped 5 bases, with 14 bases sitting between them. This CDR3 region has 15 residues. CDR1 and CDR2 from the germline V gene are LNHDA and SQIVND (reference sequence). The CDR3 sequence: CASRGHEGHNSPLHF. In DNA form, the CDR3 reads TGTGCCAGTAGAGGCCACGAGGGGCATAATTCACCCCTCCACTTT.

The chain links TRBV5-5 to TRBJ2-7; D might be TRBD1 or TRBD2, each matching 5 bases. Germline V lookup: CDR1 SGHKS, CDR2 YYEKEE (reference sequence). This CDR3 contains 12 residues. V was clipped by 4 bases and J by 3 bases, with 8 bases between them. CDR3 sequence reads: CASSGTDYEQYF. The CDR3 DNA reads TGTGCCAGCAGCGGGACGGACTACGAGCAGTACTTC.

About this clone itself: Compared with germline, one end of the junction differs, possibly owing to a read error. The chain uses TRBV6-2 or TRBV6-3 and TRBJ2-3, with a weak D call TRBD2 (5 bases). The CDR3 length is 14 residues. CDR1 and CDR2 (germline): MNHEY, SVGEGT. DNA of the CDR3: TGTGCCAGCAGATATCCCGGTAGAGACTATACGCATTATTTT. Translating gives CASRYPGRDYTHYF.

On this clone: The conserved closing phenylalanine or tryptophan is absent in this CDR3, likely reflecting a read error. The DNA is left out, because the CDR3 cannot be placed on it with certainty; the CDR3 is given as TCRdb lists it. V and J are TRBV6-1 and TRBJ2-7; TRBD2 was called by the table and not checked on the DNA. Germline CDR1 reads MNHNS; CDR2 reads SASEGT. A total of 13 residues make up the CDR3, ends included. The CDR3 sequence is CASSGTGTYEQNL.

This clone was detected a few times. The rearrangement links TRBV5-1 to TRBJ2-7, with 9 bases matching TRBD2. J was trimmed by 2 bases and V by 4 bases; bases with no gene match: 1. The CDR3 is 13 residues long. CDR1 SGHRS and CDR2 YFSETQ come from the germline V gene. Written as DNA, the CDR3 is TGCGCCAGCAGCGGGACTAGCCCCTACGAGCAGTACTTC. It codes for CASSGTSPYEQYF. The complete variable domain, with remaining parts taken from reference TRBV5-1 and TRBJ2-7, reads KAGVTQTPRYLIKTRGQQVTLSCSPISGHRSVSWYQQTPGQGLQFLFEYFSETQRNKGNFPGRFSGRQFSNSRSEMNVSTLELGDSALYLCASSGTSPYEQYFGPGTRLTVT.

The chain recombines TRBV6-2 or TRBV6-3 with TRBJ2-7; D is unclear. CDR1 is MNHEY and CDR2 is SVGEGT in the germline V gene. V lost 5 bases and J 8 bases, leaving 19 bases between the germline ends. CDR3 length equals 14 residues. CDR3 in amino acids: CASSPLGLAIKQYF. As DNA, the CDR3 is TGTGCCAGCAGTCCCTTAGGGCTGGCTATTAAGCAGTACTTC.

This clone has just a few counts. The DNA for the CDR3 is TGTGCCACAAAAAACAAGGCAGTTTATAATTCACCCCTCCACTTT. Protein product: CATKNKAVYNSPLHF. This chain links TRBV24-1 with TRBJ1-6; D gene unclear. Germline CDR1 reads KGHDR; CDR2 reads SFDVKD. V was pared by 10 bases and J by 4 bases, with 16 bases between. CDR3 length: 15 amino acids.

This clone was found a few times. The rearrangement links TRBV6-1 to TRBJ2-7, with TRBD1 as a possible D gene (5 bases). This CDR3 comprises 14 residues. Germline loops: CDR1 MNHNS, CDR2 SASEGT. Trimming took off 1 base at V and 5 bases at J, with 12 bases between the two ends. The CDR3 DNA reads as TGTGCCAGCAGTGAAGTCGCAGGGAAGAACGAGCAGTACTTC. Residues: CASSEVAGKNEQYF.